This T cell receptor beta chain was sequenced during a study of blood T cell repertoires in COVID-19. The table came from immunoSEQ multiplex PCR; TCRdb's copy has only in-frame clones and leaves some out. This table holds more than 300,000 clones, 88% found once. This CDR3 is 16 amino acids long. Trimming removed 3 bases at V and 8 bases at J, with 18 bases between. In germline, CDR1 is SGDLS, CDR2 YYNGEE. The specimen was PBMCs or T cells enriched from blood (not recorded which). The source of this sequence is a woman under 30 who had recovered from COVID-19. The chain uses TRBV9 and TRBJ1-6, with D hard to call. In DNA form, the CDR3 reads TGTGCCAGCAGCGCTGGGAAGGAGGGAAGGGATTCACCCCTCCACTTT. Amino acids: CASSAGKEGRDSPLHF.